Sequencing of this T cell receptor beta chain was carried out in a study of OX40 agonist ivuxolimab in advanced cancers. Study-level background: Ivuxolimab, which targeted the costimulatory receptor OX40 (CD134), was an agonistic, fully human IgG2 monoclonal antibody. The paper describes the monotherapy dose-escalation part (N of about 50 patients) of the phase I trial of ivuxolimab. Partial responses occurred in three dose-escalation patients: two with cutaneous melanoma and one with hepatocellular carcinoma. A male proportion of around 80% and a mean age of 60 years, ranging from roughly 23 to 79, were recorded for the dose-escalation cohort. Prior anti-PD-1, anti-PD-L1 or anti-CTLA-4 therapy was permitted, and 30% to 50% of dose-escalation patients had received checkpoint inhibitors. Among the approximately 50 dose-escalation patients, about 19 had hepatocellular carcinoma, 15 or so melanoma, 9 renal cell carcinoma and 9 head and neck cancer. Intravenous ivuxolimab was administered to patients every 2 weeks at six dose levels: 0.01, 0.1, 0.3, 1.5, 3 and 10 mg/kg. The purpose of peripheral TCRbeta sequencing was to test whether ivuxolimab changed TCR sequence diversity and led to clonal T-cell expansion.

From the cysteine through the phenylalanine, the CDR3 covers 15 amino acids. Only the CDR3 DNA stays, 45 bases, in frame from base 1. From the germline V gene, CDR1 is SGHVS and CDR2 is FQNEAQ. V and J are trimmed by 3 bases and 2 bases, and the gene matches miss 5 bases of the junction. This clone was seen a single time. Its binding antigen is unknown. No qualities accompany the bases; no much larger clone lies one base away. The trial excluded patients who had a history of autoimmune disease or who were on systemic immunosuppression. In every dose cohort, peripheral blood was drawn for TCR sequencing at baseline, cycle 4 day 1, and cycle 7 day 1. Samples were obtained from an open-label, multicenter, first-in-human phase I dose-escalation trial of ivuxolimab. The trial enrolled adults with locally advanced or metastatic head and neck squamous cell, hepatocellular, melanoma or renal cell carcinoma. Before TCR sequencing, CD4+ and CD8+ T cells were separately sorted from peripheral blood.

For sequencing of the TCRbeta CDR3 region, genomic DNA was extracted from the sorted cells. TCRbeta CDR3 regions were sequenced using the immunoSEQ Assay. TCRdb took over this immuneACCESS table, retaining in-frame rearrangements with V and J assigned. Such tables are incomplete; in checked studies, under half of the missing clones stem from an unresolved V gene, and the remainder is unexplained. Recorded for this sample are 15,000 to 20,000 clones; roughly 87% of them occurred a single time. The biggest ten clones account for less than 30% of the sample. Here is what the overall study found, with its caveats: Low levels of normalized T-cell clonal expansion were also shown by some nonresponding patients. At doses of 0.1 to 3.0 mg/kg, clonal expansion of both CD4+ and CD8+ T cells in blood was seen between baseline and week 6. Which antigens the clonally expanded peripheral T cells were specific for was not determined. On average, CD8+ T cells showed more expanded clones than CD4+ T cells after ivuxolimab. Partial responders in the 0.1-3.0 mg/kg groups had among the lowest normalized peripheral clonal expansion, especially among CD8+ T cells.

The sequence is built from TRBV7-8 and TRBJ1-1; 8 central bases correspond to TRBD1. The material sequenced was CD4+ or CD8+ T cells sorted from blood, taken in a trial of the OX40 agonist ivuxolimab. The sequence was obtained from an adult with an advanced solid tumor such as melanoma, head and neck, liver or kidney cancer. The nucleotides read TGTGCCAGCAGCTTCATCGGACAGGGCAACACTGAAGCTTTCTTT. This translates into CASSFIGQGNTEAFF.